One and the same sample provided the 20 T cell receptor beta chains below, sequenced in a study of T-cell memory formation after mild COVID-19. TCRdb reanalysed the 5' RACE reads using MiXCR and keeps one entry per CDR3 protein. Of under 550,000 distinct CDR3 sequences in the sample, about 20% are singletons; the top ten hold roughly 12%. What was sequenced was PBMCs or a T cell subset sorted from them (not recorded which). The receptors come from an adult woman who had mild COVID-19 (a few samples of this study predate the infection). Cell type and time point are not known.

This sequence joins TRBV7-2 and TRBJ1-2; D is ambiguous. V lost 1 base to trimming and J lost 3 bases, with 15 bases between them. Germline loops: CDR1 SGHTA, CDR2 FQGNSA. This CDR3 is built from 16 residues. CDR3 loop: CASSLDPGRKDYGYTF. The CDR3 DNA reads TGTGCCAGCAGCTTAGACCCCGGACGTAAGGACTATGGCTACACCTTC.

The chain carries TRBV6-1 and TRBJ2-2; D gene unclear. Germline V gives CDR1 MNHNS, CDR2 SASEGT. This CDR3 contains 14 residues. With 7 bases removed from V and 4 bases from J, the gap between germline ends came to 13 bases. CDR3 nucleotide sequence: TGTGCCAGCATTACATCCCCGCGCACCGGGGAGCTGTTTTTT. This translates into CASITSPRTGELFF.

This chain joins TRBV5-1 and TRBJ1-1, with D uncertain. Trimming took off 7 bases at V and 0 bases at J, with 16 bases between the two ends. The germline gives CDR1 SGHRS, CDR2 YFSETQ. This CDR3 is 15 amino acids long. The CDR3 sequence is CASRRSGVMNTEAFF. CDR3 nucleotide sequence: TGCGCCAGCCGCCGCAGTGGGGTAATGAACACTGAAGCTTTCTTT.

This clonotype has more than one count but fewer than ten. The gene calls are TRBV6-5 and TRBJ2-7; D is possibly TRBD1 (5 bases). The CDR3 spans 15 residues. Germline CDR1 reads MNHEY; CDR2 reads SVGAGI. V lost 6 bases to trimming and J lost 3 bases, with 18 bases between them. CDR3 in amino acids: CASSPPGQPHYEQYF. CDR3 DNA sequence: TGTGCCAGCAGCCCCCCAGGGCAGCCTCACTACGAGCAGTACTTC.

This sequence joins TRBV30 and TRBJ1-1, with D unresolved. CDR1 and CDR2 (germline): GTSNPN, SVGIG (reference sequence). The CDR3 runs to 13 residues. The V end was cut by 4 bases, the J end by 2 bases, with 11 bases between. The CDR3 sequence is CAWTIQLNTEAFF. In DNA form, the CDR3 reads TGTGCCTGGACTATACAGCTTAACACTGAAGCTTTCTTT.

This clonotype was seen more than once but under ten times. The CDR3 reads CASSKTPSSYNEQFF. DNA for the CDR3: TGTGCCAGCAGCAAGACCCCTAGCTCCTACAATGAGCAGTTCTTC. This sequence joins TRBV9 and TRBJ2-1; D is unclear. The CDR3 is 15 amino acids. Trimming took 4 bases from V and 0 from J, leaving 11 bases between them. Germline CDR1 SGDLS, CDR2 YYNGEE.

J is TRBJ2-7 and V is TRBV7-2; TRBD1 agrees at 10 bases. Germline lookup yields CDR1 SGHTA and CDR2 FQGNSA. CDR3 length: 14 amino acids. V trimming: 4 bases; J trimming: 7 bases; junction bases outside the gene matches: 7. The CDR3 here is CASSSATGGAEQYF. The CDR3 nucleotides read TGTGCCAGCAGCTCGGCGACAGGGGGCGCAGAGCAGTACTTC.

The chain combines TRBV6-5 with TRBJ2-1; 11 bases map to TRBD2. This CDR3 comprises 17 residues. The V segment lost 4 bases and the J segment 2 bases; nucleotides outside the gene matches: 7. Per the germline V gene, CDR1 is MNHEY and CDR2 is SVGAGI. The CDR3 region is CASSSSLAGATYNEQFF. In DNA, the CDR3 is TGTGCCAGCAGTTCGTCACTAGCGGGGGCCACCTACAATGAGCAGTTCTTC.

A few counts support this clonotype. This sequence joins TRBV12-3 or TRBV12-4 and TRBJ2-3, with TRBD1 matching 9 bases. The CDR3 consists of 15 residues. Trimming removed 6 bases from V and 0 bases from J; junction bases left unmatched: 4. The CDR3 here is CASSRTGESTDTQYF. The CDR3 bases are TGTGCCAGCAGCCGGACAGGGGAGAGCACAGATACGCAGTATTTT.

This clonotype was found many times. The CDR3 is CASRTTRGSYEQYF. Here the CDR3 DNA reads TGTGCCAGCAGAACCACCCGGGGATCCTACGAGCAGTACTTC. This sequence joins TRBV12-3 or TRBV12-4 and TRBJ2-7; possibly TRBD2 for D (5 bases). Between the trimmed V and J ends, which lost 6 bases and 1 base, there was a span of 13 bases. This CDR3 spans 14 amino acids.

V usage is TRBV30 and J usage is TRBJ2-1; no firm D call. The CDR3 runs 14 residues. V gave up 3 bases and J gave up 5 bases, with 14 bases separating them. Germline V lookup: CDR1 GTSNPN, CDR2 SVGIG (reference sequence). The CDR3 sequence: CAWRLLGLHNEQFF. CDR3 nucleotide sequence: TGTGCCTGGAGACTCCTGGGATTGCACAATGAGCAGTTCTTC.

This clonotype was found many times. The genes are TRBV7-9 and TRBJ2-7; 11 positions agree with TRBD2. The CDR3 covers 14 residues. CDR1 SEHNR and CDR2 FQNEAQ come from the germline V gene (reference sequence). Trimming at V came to 5 bases and at J to 2 bases, leaving 2 bases not matched to a gene. In DNA form, the CDR3 reads TGTGCCAGCAGCACGGGACTAGCGGCCTACGAGCAGTACTTC. Amino acids: CASSTGLAAYEQYF.

The rearrangement joins TRBV29-1 to TRBJ1-3, with 7 bases matching TRBD1. The CDR3 contains 14 residues. Germline CDR1 SQVTM, CDR2 ANQGSEA. The V segment lost 7 bases and the J segment 0 bases; nucleotides outside the gene matches: 6. CDR3 sequence: CSGGTDYSGNTIYF. In DNA form, the CDR3 reads TGCAGCGGCGGGACAGACTACTCTGGAAACACCATATATTTT.

V usage is TRBV5-4 and J usage is TRBJ2-1; D may be TRBD2 (5 bases). With 6 bases removed from V and 2 bases from J, the gap between germline ends came to 15 bases. CDR1 and CDR2 from the germline V gene are SGHNT and YYREEE (reference sequence). This CDR3 is built from 15 residues. CDR3 bases: TGTGCCAGCATCGGTTATTCGGGGACCTACAATGAGCAGTTCTTC. This sequence encodes CASIGYSGTYNEQFF.

V is TRBV15 and J is TRBJ1-1, with a weak D call TRBD1 (5 bases). CDR1 is LNHNV and CDR2 is YYDKDF in the germline V gene (reference sequence). V lost 0 bases and J lost 3, with 8 bases in between. The CDR3 spans 14 residues. The CDR3 loop reads CATSRDRQHTEAFF. Here the CDR3 DNA reads TGTGCCACCAGCAGAGATCGACAGCACACTGAAGCTTTCTTT. The variable domain in full, completed from reference TRBV15 and TRBJ1-1, reads DAMVIQNPRYQVTQFGKPVTLSCSQTLNHNVMYWYQQKSSQAPKLLFHYYDKDFNNEADTPDNFQSRRPNTSFCFLDIRSPGLGDTAMYLCATSRDRQHTEAFFGQGTRLTVV.

This clonotype showed up many times. The chain joins TRBV4-1 to TRBJ2-7, with 16 nucleotides matching TRBD2. Germline values: CDR1 MGHRA, CDR2 YSYEKL. V lost 3 bases and J lost 4; bases outside the gene matches: 12. The CDR3 spans 19 residues. As DNA, the CDR3 is TGCGCCAGCAGCCACCCGGGACTAGCGGGGGGGCCCCTCTCGTACGAGCAGTACTTC. Translation gives CASSHPGLAGGPLSYEQYF.

As DNA, the CDR3 is TGTGCCAGCAGTGAAGCGCCGTCCGGAACTAGCGGGCCCGAGCAGTTCTTC. Amino acid sequence: CASSEAPSGTSGPEQFF. The rearrangement uses TRBV2 and TRBJ2-1; 9 positions agree with TRBD2. The CDR3 covers 17 residues. Germline V CDR1 and CDR2: SNHLY, FYNNEI. J gave up 10 bases and V 0 bases, and 13 bases lay outside the gene matches.

The rearrangement uses TRBV6-5 and TRBJ1-1; perhaps TRBD1 as D (5 bases). The CDR3 consists of 13 residues. The germline V and J ends were trimmed by 0 bases and 4 bases, with 6 bases remaining between them. The germline V gene has CDR1 MNHEY and CDR2 SVGAGI. The CDR3 DNA follows: TGTGCCAGCAGTTACTCAGGGACCACTGAAGCTTTCTTT. Translation gives CASSYSGTTEAFF.

This clonotype has a handful of counts. The rearrangement uses TRBV19 and TRBJ2-1; possible D gene TRBD2, 5 bases. This CDR3 is 13 amino acids long. V was clipped by 4 bases and J by 8 bases, with 12 bases between them. The germline CDR1 and CDR2 sequences are LNHDA and SQIVND (reference sequence). CDR3 sequence: CASSSEEGDEQFF. CDR3 DNA: TGTGCCAGTAGTAGCGAAGAGGGCGATGAGCAGTTCTTC.

This clonotype was found a few times. The V call is TRBV5-1, the J call TRBJ1-1; no firm D call. V lost 4 bases, J lost 1 base, and 8 bases lay in between. The CDR3 has 13 amino acids. Per the germline V gene, CDR1 is SGHRS and CDR2 is YFSETQ. CDR3 in DNA: TGCGCCAGCAGCCAAACAAAGAACACTGAAGCTTTCTTT. It yields the protein CASSQTKNTEAFF.